This passage covers 14 T cell receptor beta chains from one sample sequenced in a study of CD8+ T cells in alopecia areata (dated by TCRdb to the late 2010s). Libraries were made using the immunoSEQ multiplex PCR assay. RNA was extracted from all samples and reverse transcribed into cDNA as template for TCR sequencing. TCRdb obtained this table from immuneACCESS and retained in-frame rearrangements with V and J assigned. These tables miss some clones; where compared with another copy, unresolved V genes account for less than half of the shortfall, and the remainder is unexplained. This sample comprises approximately 89,000 clones, roughly two fifths of them detected only once. The top ten clonotypes cover about 0.79% of the sample. The sequenced sample consisted of CD4+ T cells sorted from blood. All receptors derive from a human donor with alopecia areata.

This clone was observed a handful of times. The chain has TRBV28 and TRBJ2-3; 11 positions agree with TRBD2. The CDR3 covers 16 residues. J lost 2 bases, V lost 5 bases, and 6 bases had no gene match. The germline V gene encodes CDR1 MDHEN and CDR2 SYDVKM. The CDR3 coding sequence is TGTGCCAGCAGTCCTATTAGCGGGAGGGCCACAGATACGCAGTATTTT. Protein sequence: CASSPISGRATDTQYF.

In regard to this clone: The CDR3 ends on some other residue instead of the conserved phenylalanine or tryptophan, so this is likely a read error. It is unclear where the CDR3 begins or ends on the DNA, so no DNA is shown, and the CDR3 is as TCRdb lists it. The chain recombines TRBV5-1 with TRBJ1-4. Germline V gene data show CDR1 as SGHRS and CDR2 as YFSETQ. The CDR3 spans 8 residues, counting both ends. CDR3 region: CASSLGEK.

J is TRBJ2-1 and V is TRBV27; tentatively, D is TRBD1 (6 bases). V was pared by 2 bases and J by 6 bases, with 11 bases between. The CDR3 extends over 14 amino acids. CDR1 and CDR2 from the germline V gene are MNHEY and SMNVEV (reference sequence). Here the CDR3 DNA reads TGTGCCAGCAGTTTACGGATACAGGGCAATGAGCAGTTCTTC. Amino acids: CASSLRIQGNEQFF.

This clone was seen a handful of times. The same CDR3 also results from other DNA sequences found in this sample. The J gene is TRBJ2-5, the V gene TRBV29-1; D is possibly TRBD2 (5 bases). The CDR3 extends over 12 amino acids. Trimming left V 4 bases short and J 2 bases short, with 8 bases between. Germline lookup yields CDR1 SQVTM and CDR2 ANQGSEA. CDR3 nucleotide sequence: TGCAGCGTTGGACGGGGACAAGAGACCCAGTACTTC. This sequence encodes CSVGRGQETQYF.

The chain has TRBV2 and TRBJ1-6; D remains unclear. Germline V gene lookup returns CDR1 SNHLY and CDR2 FYNNEI. The CDR3 loop spans 13 amino acids. Between the trimmed V and J ends, which lost 9 bases and 7 bases, there was a span of 13 bases. In nucleotides, the CDR3 is TGTGCCAGTGGAGAGGGCCCAAATTCACCCCTCCACTTT. Translation gives CASGEGPNSPLHF. Using reference TRBV2 and TRBJ1-6 for the parts outside the CDR3, the full variable domain is EPEVTQTPSHQVTQMGQEVILRCVPISNHLYFYWYRQILGQKVEFLVSFYNNEISEKSEIFDDQFSVERPDGSNFTLKIRSTKLEDSAMYFCASGEGPNSPLHFGNGTRLTVT.

The CDR3 sequence: CASSDLGYTDTQYF. The CDR3 coding sequence is TGTGCCAGCTCGGATCTGGGTTACACAGATACGCAGTATTTT. The chain joins TRBV18 to TRBJ2-3; the D is unclear. Trimming removed 6 bases from V and 2 bases from J, with 12 bases in between. CDR1 is KGHSH and CDR2 is LQKENI in the germline V gene. The CDR3 is 14 residues long.

The chain carries TRBV30 and TRBJ1-2; TRBD1 agrees at 8 bases. Per germline, CDR1 GTSNPN and CDR2 SVGIG (reference sequence). The J segment lost 4 bases and the V segment lost 4 bases, leaving 2 bases of the junction unmatched. The CDR3 has 12 amino acids. The CDR3 nucleotides are TGTGCCTGGACGGGGACAGGCTATGGCTACACCTTC. It yields the protein CAWTGTGYGYTF. Together with reference TRBV30 and TRBJ1-2, the CDR3 gives the full variable domain: SQTIHQWPATLVQPVGSPLSLECTVEGTSNPNLYWYRQAAGRGLQLLFYSVGIGQISSEVPQNLSASRPQDRQFILSSKKLLLSDSGFYLCAWTGTGYGYTFGSGTRLTVV.

This chain connects TRBV10-3 to TRBJ2-3, with 8 nucleotides matching TRBD2. J lost 2 bases, V lost 0 bases, and 7 bases had no gene match. This CDR3 region has 17 residues. CDR1 ENHRY and CDR2 SYGVKD come from the germline V gene. CDR3 region: CAISESMGLDSTDTQYF. CDR3 nucleotide sequence: TGTGCCATCAGTGAGTCGATGGGACTAGATTCCACAGATACGCAGTATTTT.

For the CDR3, the DNA is TGCGCCAGCAGCTTGGAGCGTCCTGAAAACATTCAGTACTTC. Its protein product is CASSLERPENIQYF. The chain employs TRBV5-1 and TRBJ2-4; unclear D gene. Trimming cost V 0 bases and J 5 bases, with 9 bases left between them. The CDR3 loop spans 14 amino acids. Germline V gives CDR1 SGHRS, CDR2 YFSETQ.

This clone was counted only a few times. One end of the junction is discordant with germline, which a read error may explain. The CDR3 nucleotides read TGCAGCGTTGGGCGACTAGCGGGGTCGAAGACCGGGGAGCTGTTTTTT. The encoded protein is CSVGRLAGSKTGELFF. The J gene is TRBJ2-2, the V gene TRBV29-1, with TRBD2 matching over 11 bases. The CDR3 loop spans 16 amino acids. The germline CDR1 and CDR2 sequences are SQVTM and ANQGSEA.

This clone has a handful of counts. This chain links TRBV28 with TRBJ2-7, with unresolved D. Trimming took off 4 bases at V and 6 bases at J, with 19 bases between the two ends. Germline assignment: CDR1 MDHEN and CDR2 SYDVKM. The length of the CDR3 is 15 residues. The CDR3 DNA sequence: TGTGCCAGCAGTTCCGGTTCTCACTCCGATGGCGAGCAGTACTTC. Protein product: CASSSGSHSDGEQYF.

This clone was found a few times. This chain links TRBV29-1 with TRBJ2-3; TRBD1 or TRBD2 may be the D gene (5 bases each). Trimming pared 7 bases from V and 4 bases from J, leaving 12 bases between. The CDR3 extends over 12 amino acids. CDR1 and CDR2 from the germline V gene are SQVTM and ANQGSEA. The CDR3 DNA reads as TGCAGCGCACAACAGGAGGCAGATACGCAGTATTTT. Amino acid sequence: CSAQQEADTQYF.

This clone was detected a few times. This chain joins TRBV29-1 and TRBJ2-1; TRBD1 matches at 7 bases. The J segment lost 6 bases and the V segment lost 6 bases, leaving 5 bases of the junction unmatched. The CDR3 is made up of 12 amino acids. CDR1 is SQVTM and CDR2 is ANQGSEA in the germline V gene. The CDR3 sequence: CSVIGTVNEQFF. CDR3 sequence (DNA): TGCAGCGTCATCGGGACAGTCAATGAGCAGTTCTTC.

This clone was seen more than once but under ten times. The chain is built from TRBV29-1 and TRBJ2-6, with D possibly TRBD1 on 5 matching bases. The V end was cut by 6 bases, the J end by 0 bases, with 9 bases between. The CDR3 spans 14 residues. Germline loops: CDR1 SQVTM, CDR2 ANQGSEA. CDR3 DNA: TGCAGCGTCACCGACAGCTCTGGGGCCAACGTCCTGACTTTC. Residues: CSVTDSSGANVLTF.